These 28 T cell receptor beta chains share one sample of origin, sequenced in a study of shared clonotypes between healthy human individuals. Method: immunoSEQ multiplex PCR; TCRdb's copy keeps in-frame clones and lacks some. Of about 2,200,000 clones listed, about 93% are singletons. Naive CD8 cells lacked CD45RO, underwent positive selection for CCR7 and left out terminally differentiated effector memory CD45RA+ cells. Material: naive CD8+ T cells from PBMCs. The source of these receptors is a man aged 18-30 years in good health. Some clones in this sample may be carry-over from other donors' samples.

This sequence joins TRBV4-2 and TRBJ2-3, with D perhaps given as TRBD1 or TRBD2 (5 bases each). The CDR3 length is 17 residues. The germline V and J ends were trimmed by 2 bases and 0 bases, with 15 bases remaining between them. Germline V gives CDR1 LGHNA, CDR2 YNFKEQ. The CDR3 region has the DNA TGTGCCAGCAGCCAACCCAACCGGGACCGGAGCACAGATACGCAGTATTTT. It translates to CASSQPNRDRSTDTQYF.

The chain employs TRBV7-9 and TRBJ2-5; D uncertain. The CDR3 is made up of 13 amino acids. The germline CDR1 and CDR2 sequences are SEHNR and FQNEAQ (reference sequence). Trimming pared 0 bases from V and 6 bases from J, leaving 8 bases between. The CDR3 DNA reads TGTGCCAGCAGCTTAGCTCTACCTCAGACCCAGTACTTC. Protein sequence: CASSLALPQTQYF.

The rearrangement links TRBV4-3 to TRBJ2-6; D might be TRBD1 (6 bases). Trimming pared 4 bases from V and 0 bases from J, leaving 16 bases between. The CDR3 has 18 residues. Germline V gives CDR1 LGHNA, CDR2 YSLEER. The CDR3 DNA reads as TGCGCCAGCAGCCCAGGCCTGGGGGCCAGCTCTGGGGCCAACGTCCTGACTTTC. Translated: CASSPGLGASSGANVLTF.

The chain recombines TRBV11-2 with TRBJ2-3; D possibly corresponds to TRBD1 (6 bases). CDR3 length: 16 residues. The V gene lost 2 bases and the J gene lost 6 bases, with 18 bases spanning the gap. Germline values: CDR1 SGHAT, CDR2 FQNNGV. In DNA, the CDR3 is TGTGCCAGCAGCTTACTTGGGTCAGGGGCGGCGGATACGCAGTATTTT. Amino acid sequence: CASSLLGSGAADTQYF.

The V and J genes are TRBV30 and TRBJ2-2; 9 nucleotides agree with TRBD2. V lost 2 bases and J lost 6; bases outside the gene matches: 7. The germline V gene encodes CDR1 GTSNPN and CDR2 SVGIG (reference sequence). The CDR3 is 15 amino acids. In DNA form, the CDR3 reads TGTGCCTGGAGTAAGAGGATAGCGGGAGCCGGGGAGCTGTTTTTT. The encoded protein is CAWSKRIAGAGELFF.

The V gene is TRBV19, the J gene TRBJ2-1; tentative D call: TRBD1 (6 bases). This CDR3 has 15 residues. The germline CDR1 and CDR2 sequences are LNHDA and SQIVND (reference sequence). V shed 8 bases and J shed 1 base, with 15 bases lying between them. CDR3 in DNA: TGTGCCAGTCAACAGGGACCTCCGTCCTACAATGAGCAGTTCTTC. This codes for CASQQGPPSYNEQFF.

This clone appeared once. The genes are TRBV6-5 and TRBJ2-7; TRBD2 matches at 9 bases. This CDR3 region has 13 residues. Germline-derived CDR1 and CDR2 are MNHEY and SVGAGI. V lost 8 bases to trimming and J lost 7 bases; unmatched junction nucleotides: 9. CDR3 sequence reads: CASGLAGSWEQYF. DNA of the CDR3: TGTGCCAGCGGCCTAGCGGGGTCTTGGGAGCAGTACTTC.

V is TRBV5-1 and J is TRBJ2-3; the D is unclear. Trimming removed 0 bases at V and 2 bases at J, with 10 bases between. In germline, CDR1 is SGHRS, CDR2 YFSETQ. The CDR3 spans 15 residues. The CDR3 spells CASSLAPLLTDTQYF. CDR3 in DNA: TGCGCCAGCAGCTTGGCCCCCCTTCTCACAGATACGCAGTATTTT. Full variable domain (missing parts from reference TRBV5-1 and TRBJ2-3): KAGVTQTPRYLIKTRGQQVTLSCSPISGHRSVSWYQQTPGQGLQFLFEYFSETQRNKGNFPGRFSGRQFSNSRSEMNVSTLELGDSALYLCASSLAPLLTDTQYFGPGTRLTVL.

The chain joins TRBV4-1 to TRBJ2-2; D gene uncertain. Germline-derived CDR1 and CDR2 are MGHRA and YSYEKL. V was trimmed by 1 base and J by 2 bases, leaving 8 bases between them. This CDR3 has 15 residues. CDR3 residues: CASSQGRTNTGELFF. The DNA for the CDR3 is TGCGCCAGCAGCCAAGGCAGAACCAACACCGGGGAGCTGTTTTTT.

The chain carries TRBV28 and TRBJ2-1; 10 positions match TRBD2. V dropped 2 bases and J dropped 7; count of bases not matched to a gene: 14. This CDR3 is 18 amino acids long. The germline CDR1 and CDR2 sequences are MDHEN and SYDVKM. Here the CDR3 reads CASSLTQLAGWSDNEQFF. CDR3 nucleotides: TGTGCCAGCAGTTTAACCCAACTAGCGGGATGGTCGGATAATGAGCAGTTCTTC. Full variable domain (missing parts from reference TRBV28 and TRBJ2-1): DVKVTQSSRYLVKRTGEKVFLECVQDMDHENMFWYRQDPGLGLRLIYFSYDVKMKEKGDIPEGYSVSREKKERFSLILESASTNQTSMYLCASSLTQLAGWSDNEQFFGPGTRLTVL.

The rearrangement joins TRBV19 to TRBJ2-3; 8 bases are a match to TRBD2. Trimming took 3 bases from V and 4 from J; bases not matched to a gene: 6. The CDR3 covers 15 residues. Germline loops: CDR1 LNHDA, CDR2 SQIVND (reference sequence). The CDR3 bases are TGTGCCAGTAGTATTGGACTAGCTGATGCAGATACGCAGTATTTT. Residues: CASSIGLADADTQYF.

V is TRBV11-2 and J is TRBJ2-1; D is ambiguous. CDR1 is SGHAT, CDR2 FQNNGV, per germline. V lost 1 base to trimming and J lost 8 bases, with 15 bases between them. The CDR3 extends over 15 amino acids. The CDR3 sequence: CASSLGYGDGDEQFF. The CDR3 bases are TGTGCCAGCAGCTTAGGGTACGGCGACGGCGATGAGCAGTTCTTC.

V and J are TRBV13 and TRBJ2-7, with D tentatively TRBD2 (6 bases). From germline, CDR1 is PRHDT and CDR2 FYEKMQ (reference sequence). V shed 4 bases and J shed 4 bases, with 11 bases lying between them. The CDR3 consists of 13 residues. The CDR3 sequence: CASSSASAYEQYF. The DNA of the CDR3 is TGTGCCAGCAGCTCGGCTAGCGCGTACGAGCAGTACTTC.

The chain couples TRBV5-1 to TRBJ2-1, with 12 bases that match TRBD1. Germline assignment: CDR1 SGHRS and CDR2 YFSETQ. The CDR3 consists of 17 residues. Trimming cost V 3 bases and J 5 bases; bases outside gene matches: 9. The CDR3: CASSSDRDRGLNNEQFF. The DNA for the CDR3 is TGCGCCAGCAGCTCTGACCGGGACAGGGGGCTTAACAATGAGCAGTTCTTC.

The V and J genes are TRBV19 and TRBJ2-7; weak D call: TRBD1 (6 bases). CDR1 and CDR2 (germline): LNHDA, SQIVND (reference sequence). This CDR3 is 15 amino acids long. V was shortened by 6 bases and J by 2 bases, with 17 bases between the two germline ends. CDR3 amino acids: CASRDDRSSTYEQYF. CDR3 nucleotide sequence: TGTGCCAGTAGAGACGACAGGTCATCCACCTACGAGCAGTACTTC.

The CDR3 spells CASSFWSGVNIQYF. CDR3 DNA: TGTGCCAGCAGCTTTTGGTCCGGGGTAAACATTCAGTACTTC. The chain couples TRBV5-6 to TRBJ2-4; a possible D gene is TRBD2 (5 bases). Germline CDR1 and CDR2: SGHDT and YYEEEE. V dropped 2 bases and J dropped 6 bases, with 12 bases sitting between them. The CDR3 consists of 14 residues.

The chain is built from TRBV7-9 and TRBJ1-1, with 9 positions matching TRBD1. The CDR3 spans 15 residues. CDR1 and CDR2 (germline): SEHNR, FQNEAQ (reference sequence). The V segment lost 7 bases and the J segment 2 bases; nucleotides outside the gene matches: 8. DNA of the CDR3: TGTGCCAGCAACCCCTTACAGGGGGCAAACACTGAAGCTTTCTTT. This encodes CASNPLQGANTEAFF.

V usage is TRBV29-1 and J usage is TRBJ2-7; no clear D gene. The V and J ends lost 5 bases and 3 bases respectively, with 17 bases between them. Germline assignment: CDR1 SQVTM and CDR2 ANQGSEA. CDR3 size: 14 residues. In DNA form, the CDR3 reads TGCAGCGTTTATGGCGGCCGGGCCGACTACGAGCAGTACTTC. Translation: CSVYGGRADYEQYF.

This clone is a singleton in its sample. Written as DNA, the CDR3 is TGCGCCAGCAGCTTACGGGACGGCGGCAATGAGCAGTTCTTC. Protein sequence: CASSLRDGGNEQFF. The chain joins TRBV5-1 to TRBJ2-1; D tentatively reads TRBD1 or TRBD2 (5 bases each). The CDR3 spans 14 residues. The V gene lost 2 bases and the J gene lost 6 bases, with 12 bases spanning the gap. CDR1 is SGHRS, CDR2 YFSETQ, per germline.

The chain has TRBV10-3 and TRBJ2-2; TRBD1 matches at 7 bases. From germline, CDR1 is ENHRY and CDR2 SYGVKD. The CDR3 has 15 residues. V lost 2 bases and J lost 4; bases outside the gene matches: 4. As DNA, the CDR3 is TGTGCCATCAGTGAGGGGACAGAAGTCACCGGGGAGCTGTTTTTT. Encoded protein: CAISEGTEVTGELFF.

V gene TRBV6-5 combines with J gene TRBJ2-3; no definite D call. Trimming took off 6 bases at V and 4 bases at J, with 14 bases between the two ends. Per germline, CDR1 MNHEY and CDR2 SVGAGI. This CDR3 spans 14 amino acids. DNA of the CDR3: TGTGCCAGCAGCATGTTGGGGTGGGCAGATACGCAGTATTTT. It codes for CASSMLGWADTQYF.

This clone was observed once. The genes are TRBV9 and TRBJ2-1; 9 nucleotides align to TRBD2. The ends lost 3 bases at V and 2 bases at J; junction bases unmatched: 6. The CDR3 contains 16 residues. Germline-derived CDR1 and CDR2 are SGDLS and YYNGEE. CDR3: CASSALAGNTYNEQFF. CDR3 DNA sequence: TGTGCCAGCAGCGCCCTAGCGGGGAATACCTACAATGAGCAGTTCTTC.

This clone has only one observation. The rearrangement joins TRBV7-9 to TRBJ1-3; no definite D call. CDR1 and CDR2 from the germline V gene are SEHNR and FQNEAQ (reference sequence). Between the trimmed V and J ends, which lost 4 bases and 4 bases, there was a span of 23 bases. This CDR3 is built from 18 residues. The chain's CDR3 is CASSSPVSRRGIGNTIYF. The DNA of the CDR3 is TGTGCCAGCAGCTCCCCCGTGAGCAGACGGGGAATCGGAAACACCATATATTTT. Together with reference TRBV7-9 and TRBJ1-3, the CDR3 gives the full variable domain: DTGVSQNPRHKITKRGQNVTFRCDPISEHNRLYWYRQTLGQGPEFLTYFQNEAQLEKSRLLSDRFSAERPKGSFSTLEIQRTEQGDSAMYLCASSSPVSRRGIGNTIYFGEGSWLTVV.

A single count supports this clone. V usage is TRBV2 and J usage is TRBJ1-1; D may be TRBD1 (5 bases). This CDR3 spans 13 amino acids. Germline V gene sequence: CDR1 SNHLY, CDR2 FYNNEI. V lost 10 bases and J lost 5, with 17 bases in between. CDR3: CAKPRRGGTEAFF. The CDR3 bases are TGTGCCAAACCACGACGGGGGGGGACTGAAGCTTTCTTT.

The chain uses TRBV6-5 and TRBJ2-5; D not certain. The DNA end is a closer match to TRBJ2-7, so the J assignment may be wrong. There are 13 residues in the CDR3. Germline CDR1 reads MNHEY; CDR2 reads SVGAGI. CDR3 sequence (DNA): TGTGCCAGCAGTCCGGTCGCTACCTACGAGCAGTACTTC. It translates to CASSPVATYEQYF.

This clone was counted a single time. The chain uses TRBV6-1 and TRBJ2-3, with 11 bases matching TRBD1. Germline lookup yields CDR1 MNHNS and CDR2 SASEGT. V dropped 8 bases and J dropped 4; count of bases not matched to a gene: 5. The CDR3 length is 14 residues. CDR3 nucleotides: TGTGCCAGCCTATGGGACAGGGGGGCAGATACGCAGTATTTT. This gives the protein CASLWDRGADTQYF.

Points on this clone: Other DNA sequences of this sample code for an identical CDR3. The chain carries TRBV7-3 and TRBJ2-3, with D perhaps being TRBD1 or TRBD2 (6 bases each). The germline V and J ends were trimmed by 5 bases and 2 bases, with 14 bases remaining between them. Germline V gives CDR1 SGHTA, CDR2 FQGTGA. The CDR3 extends over 15 amino acids. The CDR3 protein is CASSLLAGATDTQYF. In DNA form, the CDR3 reads TGTGCCAGCAGCCTACTAGCAGGGGCCACAGATACGCAGTATTTT.

V is TRBV27 and J is TRBJ1-2, with D maybe TRBD1 (6 bases). The V gene lost 5 bases and the J gene lost 4 bases, with 17 bases spanning the gap. CDR1 and CDR2 from the germline V gene are MNHEY and SMNVEV (reference sequence). The CDR3 length is 15 residues. In DNA form, the CDR3 reads TGTGCCAGCAGTCCCAGGGGACCCCCCTTCTATGGCTACACCTTC. This encodes CASSPRGPPFYGYTF.